This TCR beta chain was sequenced for a study of blood T cells in healthy people across ages. The sample providers were healthy Caucasian people from Russia, aged about 6 to 90. The second PCR ran about 7 to 12 cycles with a sample-barcoded 5' primer and J-beta primers. No fewer than 2.5 million CDR3-containing paired-end reads came from each sample. TCRdb called the 5' RACE reads again in MiXCR, with one record for every CDR3 protein. This sample carries hundreds of thousands of distinct CDR3 sequences, around two fifths of them seen once, and the ten largest clones take around 18%. V was clipped by 4 bases and J by 0 bases; unmatched bases: 3. Germline loops: CDR1 SGHRS, CDR2 YFSETQ. This CDR3 is 17 amino acids long.

The sample comprised blood. The TCR sequence derives from a man in his sixties in good health. The chain joins TRBV5-1 to TRBJ2-3; TRBD2 matches at 15 bases. CDR3 sequence: CASSPGTSGGSTDTQYF. The CDR3 nucleotides are TGCGCCAGCAGCCCGGGGACTAGCGGGGGGAGCACAGATACGCAGTATTTT.